Below, 10 T cell receptor beta chains from the same sample are listed, as sequenced in a study of T-cell reconstitution after alpha-beta-depleted transplantation in children. This sample's TCRbeta library carried unique molecular identifier barcodes. MiXCR was run by TCRdb on the PCR reads, yielding one entry per CDR3 protein. This table has over 200,000 distinct CDR3 sequences, under 8.5% appearing once. This specimen consisted of PBMCs, mostly from graft donor cells, obtained 360 days after TCRalphabeta/CD19-depleted stem cell transplant. These receptor sequences come from a male patient aged 2 to 9 who had a stem cell transplant for acute myeloid leukemia, so the T cells may come from the graft donor.

The table lists this clonotype with many counts. The chain carries TRBV29-1 and TRBJ1-1; TRBD1 might be the D (6 bases). The CDR3 contains 12 residues. The V end was cut by 1 base, the J end by 7 bases, with 10 bases between. Germline CDR1 and CDR2: SQVTM and ANQGSEA. CDR3 coding DNA: TGCAGCGTTGAAGCAGGGGCAAGTGAAGCTTTCTTT. It codes for CSVEAGASEAFF.

Points on this clonotype: A much bigger clone sits one base away, suggesting this may be a read error. In DNA form, the CDR3 reads TGTGCCAGCACCCCCAGGGGAACAGATACGCAGTATTTT. Translation: CASTPRGTDTQYF. V is TRBV11-2 and J is TRBJ2-3, with D perhaps matching TRBD1 (6 bases). This CDR3 comprises 13 residues. V lost 7 bases, J lost 3 bases, and 11 bases lay in between. CDR1 SGHAT and CDR2 FQNNGV come from the germline V gene.

This clonotype was seen repeatedly, ten times or more. V gene TRBV19 combines with J gene TRBJ1-1; D perhaps matches TRBD1 (5 bases). Germline CDR1 is LNHDA and CDR2 is SQIVND (reference sequence). Trimming removed 5 bases at V and 1 base at J, with 14 bases between. The CDR3 loop spans 15 amino acids. CDR3 amino acids: CASSPPGSRNTEAFF. The CDR3 nucleotides are TGTGCCAGTAGTCCCCCAGGGTCCAGGAACACTGAAGCTTTCTTT.

The table lists this clonotype with a few counts. The CDR3 DNA is TGCGCCAGCAGCTTGATACAGGGGGCCGGGGAGCTGTTTTTT. This translates into CASSLIQGAGELFF. The J gene is TRBJ2-2, the V gene TRBV5-1, with 8 nucleotides matching TRBD1. The junction had 2 bases not matched to a gene; V was cut back by 1 base and J by 6 bases. CDR1 and CDR2 (germline): SGHRS, YFSETQ. The CDR3 covers 14 residues.

This clonotype was seen at least ten times. The rearrangement uses TRBV29-1 and TRBJ1-1, with a weak D call TRBD1 (5 bases). The CDR3 has 13 amino acids. CDR1 and CDR2 from the germline V gene are SQVTM and ANQGSEA. With 6 bases removed from V and 0 bases from J, the gap between germline ends came to 11 bases. CDR3 sequence reads: CSVKGNMNTEAFF. In DNA, the CDR3 is TGCAGCGTCAAGGGGAACATGAACACTGAAGCTTTCTTT.

The chain is built from TRBV7-6 and TRBJ2-4; no clear D gene. Germline V lookup: CDR1 SGHVS, CDR2 FNYEAQ. The V end was cut by 5 bases, the J end by 0 bases, with 17 bases between. The CDR3 runs to 17 residues. CDR3 protein: CASSPIRNPGAKNIQYF. CDR3 nucleotide sequence: TGTGCCAGCAGCCCTATTAGGAACCCGGGAGCCAAAAACATTCAGTACTTC.

This clonotype appeared a few times. The chain links TRBV20-1 to TRBJ2-3, with a possible D match to TRBD1 (5 bases). Germline-derived CDR1 and CDR2 are DFQATT and SNEGSKA (reference sequence). V shed 1 base and J shed 1 base, with 9 bases lying between them. The CDR3 contains 14 residues. The CDR3 is CSARVRAGTDTQYF. The DNA for the CDR3 is TGCAGTGCTAGAGTCAGGGCCGGCACAGATACGCAGTATTTT.

Ten or more counts support this clonotype. The genes are TRBV12-3 or TRBV12-4 and TRBJ2-2; D might be TRBD1 (6 bases). There are 15 residues in the CDR3. V was cut by 6 bases and J by 0 bases, with 11 bases left in between. CDR3 amino acids: CASSSTGSNTGELFF. CDR3 DNA: TGTGCCAGCAGCTCGACAGGATCGAACACCGGGGAGCTGTTTTTT.

This clonotype has a count of ten or more. V gene TRBV5-1 combines with J gene TRBJ1-1; a weak D match, TRBD1 (5 bases). Trimming shortened V by 2 bases and J by 3 bases, and 8 bases separated the two germline ends. Germline CDR1 reads SGHRS; CDR2 reads YFSETQ. This CDR3 comprises 13 residues. The CDR3 DNA sequence: TGCGCCAGCAGCTTCAGGGTCGACACTGAAGCTTTCTTT. Residues: CASSFRVDTEAFF. The entire variable domain, with the rest obtained from reference TRBV5-1 and TRBJ1-1, is as follows: KAGVTQTPRYLIKTRGQQVTLSCSPISGHRSVSWYQQTPGQGLQFLFEYFSETQRNKGNFPGRFSGRQFSNSRSEMNVSTLELGDSALYLCASSFRVDTEAFFGQGTRLTVV.

The chain employs TRBV29-1 and TRBJ2-5; 7 nucleotides line up with TRBD1. Germline lookup yields CDR1 SQVTM and CDR2 ANQGSEA. The CDR3 extends over 13 amino acids. V lost 3 bases and J lost 5; bases outside the gene matches: 6. As DNA, the CDR3 is TGCAGCGTTGATGAGGGGGCACCGGAGACCCAGTACTTC. Translated: CSVDEGAPETQYF.